A selection of T cell receptor beta chains follows, all from one sample in a study of T cells after yellow fever vaccination. TCRdb analysed the 5' RACE reads with MiXCR anew, one entry per CDR3 protein. Of 25,000 to 40,000 distinct CDR3 sequences in the sample, approximately 6.6% were seen once. This material consisted of PBMCs, either bulk or a sorted T-cell subset (CD4+, CD8+, memory, or dextramer-sorted; not recorded which), taken on the day of the first yellow fever vaccination. These receptor sequences come from a man younger than 35 who received the YFV17D yellow fever vaccine. Both conserved end residues are part of each CDR3. The D gene is left open where the match is weak. Not all rows give a size; the values are once, few, many and, for expanded clones, a class.

clone_size: few
v_call: TRBV7-2
j_call: TRBJ1-6
d_call: TRBD1
cdr3_nt: TGTGCCAGCAGCCCGGGACAGGCTGTTCGAACCCTCCACTTT
cdr3_aa: CASSPGQAVRTLHF

clone_size: many
v_call: TRBV28
j_call: TRBJ1-4
d_call: TRBD1
cdr3_nt: TGTGCCAGCAGTCCGCCGGGACAGGGGGGTGAAAAACTGTTTTTT
cdr3_aa: CASSPPGQGGEKLFF

clone_size: many
v_call: TRBV6-5
j_call: TRBJ2-1
d_call: NA
cdr3_nt: TGTGCCAGCAGTCTCGGACCCACGGTTTACAATGAGCAGTTCTTC
cdr3_aa: CASSLGPTVYNEQFF

clone_size: many
v_call: TRBV5-1
j_call: TRBJ1-1
d_call: NA
cdr3_nt: TGCGCCAGCAGCTTTGGCGGGGCGCGAAGCACTGAAGCTTTCTTT
cdr3_aa: CASSFGGARSTEAFF

clone_size: many
v_call: TRBV12-3/TRBV12-4
j_call: TRBJ2-2
d_call: NA
cdr3_nt: TGTGCCAGCAGCTACCAAGGGGGCACCGGGGAGCTGTTTTTT
cdr3_aa: CASSYQGGTGELFF

clone_size: many
v_call: TRBV7-7
j_call: TRBJ2-5
d_call: NA
cdr3_nt: TGTGCCAGCAGCCCAAGGGTGCGGGAGACCCAGTACTTC
cdr3_aa: CASSPRVRETQYF

clone_size: few
v_call: TRBV13
j_call: TRBJ1-1
d_call: NA
cdr3_nt: TGTGCCAGCAGCTTAGCAGATTACACTGAAGCTTTCTTT
cdr3_aa: CASSLADYTEAFF

clone_size: NA
v_call: TRBV6-1
j_call: TRBJ2-2
d_call: NA
cdr3_nt: TGTGCCAGCCGGGGGACAGTGAACACCGGGGAGCTGTTTTTT
cdr3_aa: CASRGTVNTGELFF

clone_size: few
v_call: TRBV20-1
j_call: TRBJ2-3
d_call: TRBD2
cdr3_nt: TGCTGTGCTAGCCGTTTTGGGGCTAGCGGGGGCCCCCGGGATACGCAGTATTTT
cdr3_aa: CCASRFGASGGPRDTQYF

clone_size: many
v_call: TRBV20-1
j_call: TRBJ2-5
d_call: NA
cdr3_nt: TGCAGTGCTAGTTACGGGCACGTTTTAGAGACCCAGTACTTC
cdr3_aa: CSASYGHVLETQYF

clone_size: many
v_call: TRBV7-2
j_call: TRBJ2-4
d_call: NA
cdr3_nt: TGTGCCAGCAGCGACTCGAGAGCCAAAAACATTCAGTACTTC
cdr3_aa: CASSDSRAKNIQYF

clone_size: NA
v_call: TRBV6-1
j_call: TRBJ1-5
d_call: NA
cdr3_nt: TGTGCCAGCAGCCCCAATTGGGTGGGCAATCAGCCCCAGCATTTT
cdr3_aa: CASSPNWVGNQPQHF

clone_size: many
v_call: TRBV4-1
j_call: TRBJ1-2
d_call: NA
cdr3_nt: TGCGCCAGCAGCCAAGGACCACGCTCTTCGGAAGGCTACACCTTC
cdr3_aa: CASSQGPRSSEGYTF

clone_size: many
v_call: TRBV7-2
j_call: TRBJ1-2
d_call: TRBD1
cdr3_nt: TGTGCCAGCAGGACACGGGACAGCTATGGCTACACCTTC
cdr3_aa: CASRTRDSYGYTF

clone_size: many
v_call: TRBV6-5
j_call: TRBJ2-7
d_call: NA
cdr3_nt: TGTGCCAGCAGCTTATACGGTTCCTACGAGCAGTACTTC
cdr3_aa: CASSLYGSYEQYF

clone_size: many
v_call: TRBV5-1
j_call: TRBJ2-5
d_call: NA
cdr3_nt: TGCGCCAGCAGCGGCACAGGTGTAGAGACCCAGTACTTC
cdr3_aa: CASSGTGVETQYF

clone_size: many
v_call: TRBV20-1
j_call: TRBJ2-5
d_call: TRBD2
cdr3_nt: TGCAGTGCTCAACTAGCGGGGCTACAAGAGACCCAGTACTTC
cdr3_aa: CSAQLAGLQETQYF

clone_size: many
v_call: TRBV11-1
j_call: TRBJ1-1
d_call: NA
cdr3_nt: TGTGCCAGCAGCTACTCGACAGGTCTAATGAACACTGAAGCTTTCTTT
cdr3_aa: CASSYSTGLMNTEAFF

clone_size: many
v_call: TRBV29-1
j_call: TRBJ2-1
d_call: NA
cdr3_nt: TGCAGCGCGCGCGGGGCGAGCAGTGGTGAGCAGTTCTTC
cdr3_aa: CSARGASSGEQFF

clone_size: many
v_call: TRBV12-3/TRBV12-4
j_call: TRBJ1-4
d_call: NA
cdr3_nt: TGTGCCAGCAATGCACAGCGAAATGAAAAACTGTTTTTT
cdr3_aa: CASNAQRNEKLFF

clone_size: many
v_call: TRBV5-6
j_call: TRBJ1-1
d_call: NA
cdr3_nt: TGTGCCAGCAGCTTGGGCATCCAGGCAGGGAACACTGAAGCTTTCTTT
cdr3_aa: CASSLGIQAGNTEAFF

clone_size: few
v_call: TRBV7-9
j_call: TRBJ2-1
d_call: NA
cdr3_nt: TGTGCCAGCAGCCCTGACAACAATGAGCAGTTCTTC
cdr3_aa: CASSPDNNEQFF

clone_size: many
v_call: TRBV5-1
j_call: TRBJ1-6
d_call: TRBD1
cdr3_nt: TGCGCCAGCAGCTTTACCGGTGGAGGGGGCGCGGGGAATTCACCCCTCCACTTT
cdr3_aa: CASSFTGGGGAGNSPLHF

clone_size: many
v_call: TRBV12-3/TRBV12-4
j_call: TRBJ1-1
d_call: TRBD1
cdr3_nt: TGTGCCAGCAGCCCCCAGGGGGGGATCACTGAAGCTTTCTTT
cdr3_aa: CASSPQGGITEAFF

clone_size: few
v_call: TRBV15
j_call: TRBJ1-1
d_call: NA
cdr3_nt: TGTGCCACCAGCAGTCGCCCCGGGACCTCCGCTTTCTTT
cdr3_aa: CATSSRPGTSAFF

clone_size: many
v_call: TRBV27
j_call: TRBJ1-1
d_call: NA
cdr3_nt: TGTGCCAGCTCCTGGGGGGACCAGAACACTGAAGCTTTCTTT
cdr3_aa: CASSWGDQNTEAFF

clone_size: many
v_call: TRBV7-6
j_call: TRBJ2-5
d_call: NA
cdr3_nt: TGTGCCAGCAGCTTAGCGCAAAGGGTCCAAGAGACCCAGTACTTC
cdr3_aa: CASSLAQRVQETQYF

clone_size: many
v_call: TRBV19
j_call: TRBJ2-1
d_call: NA
cdr3_nt: TGTGCCAGTAGGGGCCGAGGTTACAATGAGCAGTTCTTC
cdr3_aa: CASRGRGYNEQFF

clone_size: many
v_call: TRBV15
j_call: TRBJ1-5
d_call: NA
cdr3_nt: TGTGCCACCAGCGGTACAGGGTCACGGCAGCCCCAGCATTTT
cdr3_aa: CATSGTGSRQPQHF

clone_size: NA
v_call: TRBV4-3
j_call: TRBJ2-2
d_call: TRBD1
cdr3_nt: TGCGCCAGCAGCCAAGTAGGCAGGGGGAAGGCCGGGGAGCTGTTTTTT
cdr3_aa: CASSQVGRGKAGELFF

clone_size: many
v_call: TRBV19
j_call: TRBJ2-7
d_call: TRBD1
cdr3_nt: TGTGCCAGTAGCCAGGGGGCTCCTTCAGGGCAGTACTTC
cdr3_aa: CASSQGAPSGQYF

clone_size: NA
v_call: TRBV7-3
j_call: TRBJ2-1
d_call: TRBD2
cdr3_nt: TGTGCCAGCAGCTTAAGCCTAGCGGGGGGCCGGGATGAGCAGTTCTTC
cdr3_aa: CASSLSLAGGRDEQFF

clone_size: many
v_call: TRBV27
j_call: TRBJ1-3
d_call: NA
cdr3_nt: TGTGCCGAAGCCGCTGGAAACACCATATATTTT
cdr3_aa: CAEAAGNTIYF

clone_size: NA
v_call: TRBV4-3
j_call: TRBJ1-2
d_call: NA
cdr3_nt: TGCACCAGCAGCCAAAGGTATGCTTTGGAGTCCTACACCTTC
cdr3_aa: CTSSQRYALESYTF

clone_size: many
v_call: TRBV29-1
j_call: TRBJ1-2
d_call: TRBD1
cdr3_nt: TGCAGCGCGATACCCGGGACAGCTGGCTACACCTTC
cdr3_aa: CSAIPGTAGYTF

clone_size: few
v_call: TRBV29-1
j_call: TRBJ2-4
d_call: NA
cdr3_nt: TGCAGCGTTGTATCCGGGTCCGGGAACATTCAGTACTTC
cdr3_aa: CSVVSGSGNIQYF

clone_size: many
v_call: TRBV12-3/TRBV12-4
j_call: TRBJ2-4
d_call: TRBD1
cdr3_nt: TGTGCCAGCAGTTCTCAGGGGGACAAAAACATTCAGTACTTC
cdr3_aa: CASSSQGDKNIQYF

clone_size: few
v_call: TRBV7-9
j_call: TRBJ1-2
d_call: NA
cdr3_nt: TGTGCCAGCAGCCCGAGGCTTGGGGAAGATCCTAACTATGGCTACACCTTC
cdr3_aa: CASSPRLGEDPNYGYTF

clone_size: many
v_call: TRBV12-3/TRBV12-4
j_call: TRBJ1-5
d_call: NA
cdr3_nt: TGTGCCAGCAGCTCAGGGGAACGGCCCCAGCATTTT
cdr3_aa: CASSSGERPQHF

clone_size: many
v_call: TRBV18
j_call: TRBJ1-5
d_call: NA
cdr3_nt: TGTGCCAGCTCACCAGATCTAGGGTCGTGGAATCAGCCCCAGCATTTT
cdr3_aa: CASSPDLGSWNQPQHF

clone_size: many
v_call: TRBV4-3
j_call: TRBJ2-3
d_call: NA
cdr3_nt: TGCGCCAGCAGCCAGCCCGGGTCGGGGGATACGCAGTATTTT
cdr3_aa: CASSQPGSGDTQYF

clone_size: many
v_call: TRBV6-2/TRBV6-3
j_call: TRBJ2-3
d_call: NA
cdr3_nt: TGTGCCAGCAGTTATATCCACGATACGCAGTATTTT
cdr3_aa: CASSYIHDTQYF

clone_size: many
v_call: TRBV6-2/TRBV6-3
j_call: TRBJ1-3
d_call: NA
cdr3_nt: TGTGCCAGCAGTTACTCGATAGTTGAGGCAGGCGCGGAACATGGAAACACCATATATTTT
cdr3_aa: CASSYSIVEAGAEHGNTIYF

clone_size: NA
v_call: TRBV3-1
j_call: TRBJ2-1
d_call: NA
cdr3_nt: TGTGCCAGCAGCCAAGCAAGCGGCAATGAGCAGTTCTTC
cdr3_aa: CASSQASGNEQFF